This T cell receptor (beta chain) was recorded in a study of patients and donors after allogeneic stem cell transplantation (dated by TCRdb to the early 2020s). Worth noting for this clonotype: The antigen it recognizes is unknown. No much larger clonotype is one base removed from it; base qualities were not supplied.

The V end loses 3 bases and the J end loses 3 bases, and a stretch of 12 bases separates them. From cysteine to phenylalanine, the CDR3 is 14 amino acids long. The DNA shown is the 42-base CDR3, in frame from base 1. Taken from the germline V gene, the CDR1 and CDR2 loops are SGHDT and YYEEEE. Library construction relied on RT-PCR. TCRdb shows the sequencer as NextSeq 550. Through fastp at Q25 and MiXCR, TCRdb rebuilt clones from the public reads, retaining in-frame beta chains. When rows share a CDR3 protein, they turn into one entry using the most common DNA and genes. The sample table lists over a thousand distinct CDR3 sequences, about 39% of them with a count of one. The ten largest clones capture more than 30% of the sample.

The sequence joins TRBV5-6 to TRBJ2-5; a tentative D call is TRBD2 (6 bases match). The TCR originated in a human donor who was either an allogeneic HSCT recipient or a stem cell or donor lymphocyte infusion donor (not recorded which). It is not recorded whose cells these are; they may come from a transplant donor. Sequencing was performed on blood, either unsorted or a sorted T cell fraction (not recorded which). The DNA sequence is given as TGTGCCAGCAGCTGGGGCGGGACGAAAGAGACCCAGTACTTC. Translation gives CASSWGGTKETQYF. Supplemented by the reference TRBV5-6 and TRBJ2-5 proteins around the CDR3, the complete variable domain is DAGVTQSPTHLIKTRGQQVTLRCSPKSGHDTVSWYQQALGQGPQFIFQYYEEEERQRGNFPDRFSGHQFPNYSSELNVNALLLGDSALYLCASSWGGTKETQYFGPGTRLLVL.